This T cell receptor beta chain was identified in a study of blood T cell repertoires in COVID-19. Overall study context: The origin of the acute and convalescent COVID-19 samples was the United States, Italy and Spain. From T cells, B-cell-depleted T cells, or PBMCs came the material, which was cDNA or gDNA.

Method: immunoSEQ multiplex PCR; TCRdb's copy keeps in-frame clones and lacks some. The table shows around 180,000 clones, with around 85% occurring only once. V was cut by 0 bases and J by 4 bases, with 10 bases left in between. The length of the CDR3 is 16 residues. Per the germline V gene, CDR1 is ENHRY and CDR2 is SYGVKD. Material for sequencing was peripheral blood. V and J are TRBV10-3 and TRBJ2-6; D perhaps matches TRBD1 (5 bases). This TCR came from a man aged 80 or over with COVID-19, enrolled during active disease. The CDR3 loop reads CAISESKGSGANVLTF. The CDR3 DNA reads TGTGCCATCAGTGAGTCAAAGGGGTCCGGGGCCAACGTCCTGACTTTC.